This T cell receptor beta chain was identified in a study of shared clonotypes between healthy human individuals. Study information: Researchers assigned three CD4 naive, three CD4 memory, two CD8 naive and one CD8 memory plate to each donor.

Study-level results: Naive CD4 clonotypes overlapped across a handful of donors at 4.5% to 5.5%. Estimated richness was generally greater in naive than memory subsets.

Method: immunoSEQ multiplex PCR; TCRdb's copy keeps in-frame clones and lacks some. The table has roughly 2.5 million clones, more than 80% seen once; the top ten hold roughly 0.15%. With regard to this clone: Antigen unknown.

V lost 3 bases and J 4 bases, leaving 11 bases between the germline ends. The CDR3 extends over 14 amino acids. Germline V gene data show CDR1 as SGHDT and CDR2 as YYEEEE. Memory CD4+ cells were the fraction left after CD45RA+ naive selection. The rearrangement joins TRBV5-6 to TRBJ1-3; D unresolved. This sequence originates from a man aged 18 to 29 in good health. The sequenced material came from naive CD4+ T cells sorted from blood. Subset of the sample: CD45RA+ positively selected. The CDR3 nucleotides are TGTGCCAGCAGCTCCGACCCGGGGGGAAACACCATATATTTT. Protein product: CASSSDPGGNTIYF.